Shown below are 24 T cell receptor beta chains from a single sample sequenced in a study of blood T cell repertoires in COVID-19. The assay was immunoSEQ multiplex PCR, and TCRdb's table has in-frame clones only and misses some. The sample has 350,000 or so clones, roughly 90% seen once; the top ten hold 3% to 4%. Material for sequencing was peripheral blood. These receptors all come from a woman between 55 and 75 years old with COVID-19, enrolled during active disease.

The V and J genes are TRBV28 and TRBJ1-6; D possibly corresponds to TRBD1 (5 bases). Trimming took off 3 bases at V and 4 bases at J, with 7 bases between the two ends. Germline CDR1 is MDHEN and CDR2 is SYDVKM. The CDR3 totals 14 residues. CDR3 sequence (DNA): TGTGCCAGCAGTTTTAGACAGTATAATTCACCCCTCCACTTT. Residues: CASSFRQYNSPLHF. The full variable domain, completed using reference TRBV28 and TRBJ1-6, is DVKVTQSSRYLVKRTGEKVFLECVQDMDHENMFWYRQDPGLGLRLIYFSYDVKMKEKGDIPEGYSVSREKKERFSLILESASTNQTSMYLCASSFRQYNSPLHFGNGTRLTVT.

V usage is TRBV25-1 and J usage is TRBJ1-2; unclear D gene. V was cut by 6 bases and J by 8 bases, with 10 bases left in between. Germline CDR1 is MGHDK and CDR2 is SYGVNS. The CDR3 sequence is 11 residues long. For the CDR3, the DNA is TGTGCCAGCAGGGCTTCAAGAGGCTACACCTTC. Protein product: CASRASRGYTF.

The gene calls are TRBV9 and TRBJ1-4; D is unclear. The CDR3 loop spans 15 amino acids. Germline lookup yields CDR1 SGDLS and CDR2 YYNGEE. V was shortened by 0 bases and J by 7 bases, with 13 bases between the two germline ends. The CDR3 nucleotides read TGTGCCAGCAGCGTAGGGGTTCCGGCGGGTGAAAAACTGTTTTTT. It translates to CASSVGVPAGEKLFF.

This clone has more than one count but fewer than ten. CDR3 residues: CASSRRLGTGTNYGYTF. The CDR3 coding sequence is TGTGCCAGCAGCCGTCGGCTAGGGACAGGGACTAACTATGGCTACACCTTC. The rearrangement links TRBV11-2 to TRBJ1-2, with 9 bases that match TRBD1. This CDR3 spans 17 amino acids. Germline-derived CDR1 and CDR2 are SGHAT and FQNNGV. Unmatched junction bases numbered 10, after V lost 5 bases and J lost 0 bases.

This rearrangement joins TRBV4-1 to TRBJ2-7; weak D call: TRBD2 (8 bases). The CDR3 is made up of 16 amino acids. CDR1 and CDR2 from the germline V gene are MGHRA and YSYEKL. The V end was cut by 1 base, the J end by 0 bases, with 13 bases between. Here the CDR3 DNA reads TGCGCCAGCAGCCAAGTAGCGGGACAGCCCTCCTACGAGCAGTACTTC. Translated: CASSQVAGQPSYEQYF.

This clone was detected a few times. V and J are TRBV13 and TRBJ2-3; D possibly corresponds to TRBD2 (5 bases). This CDR3 has 16 amino acids. From germline, CDR1 is PRHDT and CDR2 FYEKMQ (reference sequence). Trimming removed 3 bases at V and 2 bases at J, with 15 bases between. CDR3 protein: CASSFTGTGYTDTQYF. The DNA of the CDR3 is TGTGCCAGCAGCTTTACCGGAACGGGGTACACAGATACGCAGTATTTT.

The chain joins TRBV4-2 to TRBJ1-5; D is possibly TRBD1 (6 bases). Deletions cut 1 base from V and 7 bases from J, with 14 bases between. Germline V lookup: CDR1 LGHNA, CDR2 YNFKEQ. The CDR3 runs 15 residues. The CDR3: CASSQGTVQGQPQHF. CDR3 coding DNA: TGTGCCAGCAGCCAAGGGACCGTACAGGGACAGCCCCAGCATTTT.

The J gene is TRBJ1-6, the V gene TRBV2; 9 nucleotides agree with TRBD1. V lost 10 bases and J lost 8; bases outside the gene matches: 6. The CDR3 has 13 residues. Germline-derived CDR1 and CDR2 are SNHLY and FYNNEI. The CDR3 sequence: CATTGGRDSPLHF. The DNA for the CDR3 is TGTGCCACCACAGGGGGCCGGGATTCACCCCTCCACTTT.

In its sample, this clone was seen once. This chain links TRBV10-3 with TRBJ1-1; the match to TRBD1 covers 7 bases. Germline-derived CDR1 and CDR2 are ENHRY and SYGVKD. The trim removed 7 bases at V and 1 base at J, leaving 9 bases unmatched. This CDR3 is 15 amino acids long. CDR3 DNA: TGTGCCATCAAAATCGGACAGGTTAAGAACACTGAAGCTTTCTTT. Translation gives CAIKIGQVKNTEAFF.

This chain links TRBV15 with TRBJ1-4; D might be TRBD1 (5 bases). The CDR3 extends over 15 amino acids. Germline V gives CDR1 LNHNV, CDR2 YYDKDF (reference sequence). The V and J ends lost 1 base and 2 bases respectively, with 8 bases between them. This chain's CDR3 is CATSRGGVTNEKLFF. The CDR3 DNA reads TGTGCCACCAGCAGAGGGGGGGTTACTAATGAAAAACTGTTTTTT.

In its sample, this clone was seen once. V usage is TRBV7-3 and J usage is TRBJ2-1, with 8 nucleotides matching TRBD2. This CDR3 spans 14 amino acids. The V gene end was trimmed by 6 bases and the J gene end by 7 bases; junction bases not matched to a gene: 8. Germline values: CDR1 SGHTA, CDR2 FQGTGA. The CDR3 DNA sequence: TGTGCCAGCAGTTTCGGGGGGGCGATAAATGAGCAGTTCTTC. This translates into CASSFGGAINEQFF.

The rearrangement links TRBV11-1 to TRBJ1-2, with 7 bases aligning to TRBD1. The CDR3 has 15 amino acids. The V and J ends lost 2 bases and 2 bases, in that order; junction bases with no gene match: 5. Germline CDR1 reads SGHAT; CDR2 reads FQDESV (reference sequence). CDR3 protein: CASSLPGQRNYGYTF. For the CDR3, the DNA is TGTGCCAGCAGCTTACCGGGACAGAGAAACTATGGCTACACCTTC.

The rearrangement uses TRBV6-2 or TRBV6-3 and TRBJ1-3; no firm D call. V lost 5 bases to trimming and J lost 0 bases, with 11 bases between them. Germline V gene lookup returns CDR1 MNHEY and CDR2 SVGEGT. This CDR3 comprises 15 residues. The CDR3 spells CASSAGVYSGNTIYF. CDR3 nucleotide sequence: TGTGCCAGCAGTGCCGGGGTCTACTCTGGAAACACCATATATTTT.

The chain links TRBV10-2 to TRBJ1-1; 8 bases are a match to TRBD1. CDR1 and CDR2 (germline): WSHSY, SAAADI. The CDR3 extends over 15 amino acids. After removal of 5 bases from V and 4 bases from J, the junction contained 9 bases not matched to a gene. For the CDR3, the DNA is TGCGCCAGCAGTTACGAGACAGGGGCCGCCACTGAAGCTTTCTTT. Encoded protein: CASSYETGAATEAFF.

The chain couples TRBV2 to TRBJ2-3; 9 nucleotides match TRBD1. The trim removed 0 bases at V and 1 base at J, leaving 5 bases unmatched. CDR1 SNHLY and CDR2 FYNNEI come from the germline V gene. The CDR3 is 17 amino acids. The CDR3 reads CASSEAGTGLRTDTQYF. The CDR3 DNA follows: TGTGCCAGCAGTGAAGCGGGGACAGGGCTTCGCACAGATACGCAGTATTTT.

The chain is built from TRBV19 and TRBJ1-4, with D perhaps TRBD1 (5 bases). This CDR3 is built from 16 residues. V was cut by 5 bases and J by 7 bases, with 20 bases left in between. Germline CDR1 LNHDA, CDR2 SQIVND (reference sequence). This CDR3 reads CASSPGLIRGIEKLFF. The CDR3 coding sequence is TGTGCCAGTAGTCCAGGCCTTATTCGGGGGATTGAAAAACTGTTTTTT.

This clone appeared a few times. The same CDR3 can be traced to other DNA sequences in this sample. The chain recombines TRBV6-5 with TRBJ1-1, with D possibly TRBD1 on 5 matching bases. This CDR3 is built from 12 residues. The V and J ends lost 4 bases and 4 bases respectively, with 7 bases between them. Germline lookup yields CDR1 MNHEY and CDR2 SVGAGI. DNA for the CDR3: TGTGCCAGCAGTTCGGGGGGCACTGAAGCTTTCTTT. This translates into CASSSGGTEAFF.

V is TRBV6-1 and J is TRBJ2-7, with 7 positions matching TRBD2. The germline V gene has CDR1 MNHNS and CDR2 SASEGT. The junction had 7 bases not matched to a gene; V was cut back by 2 bases and J by 3 bases. The CDR3 covers 15 residues. CDR3 sequence (DNA): TGTGCCAGCAGTGAATGGGGGGGTTTGGACTACGAGCAGTACTTC. Amino acid sequence: CASSEWGGLDYEQYF.

The chain couples TRBV19 to TRBJ2-3; 13 bases match TRBD2. CDR1 and CDR2 (germline): LNHDA, SQIVND (reference sequence). This CDR3 has 19 amino acids. The J segment lost 0 bases and the V segment lost 6 bases, leaving 12 bases of the junction unmatched. The CDR3 bases are TGTGCCAGTAGCCCGGGGGTGGGGACTAGCGGGGAAAGCACAGATACGCAGTATTTT. Protein product: CASSPGVGTSGESTDTQYF.

This chain joins TRBV28 and TRBJ1-2; TRBD1 matches 7 bases. J lost 2 bases, V lost 7 bases, and 4 bases had no gene match. This CDR3 region has 13 residues. Germline V gene lookup returns CDR1 MDHEN and CDR2 SYDVKM. The CDR3 nucleotides read TGTGCCAGCACCGCAGGGGGAAACTATGGCTACACCTTC. It translates to CASTAGGNYGYTF.

V gene TRBV6-6 combines with J gene TRBJ1-3; TRBD1 matches 9 bases. V shed 0 bases and J 4 bases; nucleotides not matched to a gene: 1. The CDR3 spans 15 residues. Looked up from germline, CDR1 is MNHNY and CDR2 is SVGAGI (reference sequence). This CDR3 is CASSYSTGGGNTIYF. The CDR3 bases are TGTGCCAGCAGTTACTCGACAGGGGGAGGAAACACCATATATTTT.

This clone was counted only a few times. The J gene is TRBJ1-6, the V gene TRBV10-3; a weak D match, TRBD1 (5 bases). Germline V gene lookup returns CDR1 ENHRY and CDR2 SYGVKD. This CDR3 has 14 residues. The germline V and J ends were trimmed by 5 bases and 5 bases, with 10 bases remaining between them. CDR3 loop: CAISRTGDNSPLHF. The CDR3, as DNA: TGTGCCATCAGTCGGACGGGGGATAATTCACCCCTCCACTTT.

The chain uses TRBV29-1 and TRBJ1-1; maybe TRBD1 (5 bases). Trimming cost V 1 base and J 1 base, with 19 bases left between them. The germline V gene encodes CDR1 SQVTM and CDR2 ANQGSEA. The CDR3 is 17 residues long. The CDR3 region has the DNA TGCAGCGTTGAAGCGGGCCCGCGGGGGTTGCCGAACACTGAAGCTTTCTTT. Its translation is CSVEAGPRGLPNTEAFF.

In this sample, this clone turned up once. J is TRBJ1-2 and V is TRBV7-3; 9 bases align to TRBD1. This CDR3 spans 15 amino acids. Germline CDR1 SGHTA, CDR2 FQGTGA. Trimming at V came to 5 bases and at J to 3 bases, leaving 7 bases not matched to a gene. The CDR3 here is CASSINGQGHYGYTF. The DNA for the CDR3 is TGTGCCAGCAGCATCAACGGACAGGGGCACTATGGCTACACCTTC.